Listed below are T cell receptor beta chains from one sample, sequenced in a study of T cell repertoires in cytomegalovirus infection. MiXCR was run by TCRdb on the reads, yielding one entry per CDR3 protein. The repertoire consists of 570,000 or so distinct CDR3 sequences, with approximately 40% occurring once and the leading ten covering about 46%. Their specific antigens are unknown. The source material was cultured PBMCs, sampled from culture after CMV antigen stimulation. These receptors all stem from a human donor in good health (CMV status not recorded). Some clones in this sample may be carry-over from other donors' samples. CDR3s include the opening cysteine and the closing phenylalanine or tryptophan. D genes are given only for firm matches. Some rows mark clone size as missing; the rest say once, few, many or name a class of expanded clone.

V gene	D gene	clone size	J gene	CDR3 protein	CDR3 DNA
TRBV4-3	TRBD2	NA	TRBJ2-5	CASSGPSGNQETQYF	TGCGCCAGCTCCGGGCCTAGCGGGAACCAAGAGACCCAGTACTTC
TRBV7-6	NA	NA	TRBJ1-2	CASSLAVSANYGYTF	TGTGCCAGCAGCTTAGCCGTTTCAGCTAACTATGGCTACACCTTC
TRBV27	NA	NA	TRBJ2-7	CASRLGPVQYF	TGTGCCAGCCGTTTGGGGCCAGTGCAGTACTTC
TRBV12-3/TRBV12-4	TRBD1	NA	TRBJ1-5	CASSTGQAGQPQHF	TGTGCCAGCAGTACGGGACAGGCGGGACAGCCCCAGCATTTT
TRBV7-2	NA	few	TRBJ1-6	CASSQGQRNSPLHF	TGTGCCAGCAGCCAGGGGCAGAGAAATTCACCCCTCCACTTT
TRBV20-1	TRBD1	NA	TRBJ1-2	CSALRSPGQGAPMGRYGYTF	TGCAGTGCTCTAAGAAGTCCGGGACAGGGGGCCCCAATGGGCCGATATGGCTACACCTTC
TRBV28	NA	NA	TRBJ1-5	CASCRVTGNQPQHF	TGTGCCAGTTGCCGAGTAACGGGCAATCAGCCCCAGCATTTT
TRBV10-3	NA	few	TRBJ2-5	CAISDPDRQETQYF	TGTGCCATCAGTGACCCCGACAGACAAGAGACCCAGTACTTC
TRBV7-2	NA	many	TRBJ2-3	CASSSGSSTDTQYF	TGTGCCAGCAGCTCCGGGAGCTCGACAGATACGCAGTATTTT
TRBV18	NA	few	TRBJ1-4	CASSPPQATNEKLFF	TGTGCCAGCTCACCACCGCAGGCAACTAATGAAAAACTGTTTTTT
TRBV27	TRBD1	NA	TRBJ2-2	CASSLSPGQRNTGELFF	TGTGCCAGCAGTTTATCCCCGGGACAGCGCAACACCGGGGAGCTGTTTTTT
TRBV4-3	TRBD2	NA	TRBJ2-7	CASSLEVGGRRTYEQYF	TGCGCCAGCAGCCTAGAGGTGGGCGGGAGAAGGACCTACGAGCAGTACTTC
TRBV5-6	NA	NA	TRBJ1-5	CASSLARQLAQPQHF	TGTGCCAGCAGCTTGGCCAGACAGCTTGCTCAGCCCCAGCATTTT
TRBV7-2	NA	NA	TRBJ2-1	CASSFSQGNEQFF	TGTGCCAGCAGCTTTTCACAGGGCAATGAGCAGTTCTTC
TRBV6-5	NA	NA	TRBJ2-5	CASSPRELATQYF	TGTGCCAGCAGCCCCCGGGAGTTGGCGACCCAGTACTTC
TRBV27	NA	NA	TRBJ2-2	CASSPFSGELFF	TGTGCCAGCAGCCCCTTCTCCGGGGAGCTGTTTTTT
TRBV7-4	TRBD1	NA	TRBJ2-2	CASSFSTGWYTGELFF	TGTGCCAGCAGCTTTTCGACAGGGTGGTACACCGGGGAGCTGTTTTTT
TRBV7-8	NA	once	TRBJ1-3	CASSSPGSPGNTIYF	TGTGCCAGCAGCTCTCCAGGGTCCCCTGGAAACACCATATATTTT
TRBV7-2	TRBD1	NA	TRBJ2-5	CASSAPGGVGETQYF	TGTGCCAGCAGCGCACCAGGGGGTGTGGGGGAGACCCAGTACTTC
TRBV6-1	NA	NA	TRBJ1-5	CASSARVNQPQHF	TGTGCCAGCAGTGCTAGGGTAAATCAGCCCCAGCATTTT
TRBV7-8	TRBD1	few	TRBJ2-3	CASSFGTGQGADTQYF	TGTGCCAGCAGCTTTGGTACGGGACAGGGTGCAGATACGCAGTATTTT
TRBV7-6	NA	few	TRBJ2-1	CASSFQSGNPYNEQFF	TGTGCCAGCAGCTTTCAGAGCGGAAACCCCTACAATGAGCAGTTCTTC
TRBV24-1	NA	NA	TRBJ1-1	CATRKGQNTEAFF	TGTGCCACCAGAAAGGGGCAGAACACTGAAGCTTTCTTT
TRBV7-2	TRBD2	few	TRBJ2-1	CASSLVGTSDFNEQFF	TGTGCCAGCAGCTTAGTAGGGACTAGCGATTTTAATGAGCAGTTCTTC
TRBV12-3/TRBV12-4	NA	few	TRBJ1-1	CASSPDRAAFF	TGTGCCAGCAGTCCTGATCGCGCGGCTTTCTTT
TRBV5-1	NA	NA	TRBJ2-1	CASSYNPGNEQFF	TGCGCCAGCAGCTACAACCCTGGAAATGAGCAGTTCTTC
TRBV12-3/TRBV12-4	TRBD1	NA	TRBJ1-2	CASSFGTGGAYGYTF	TGTGCCAGCAGTTTCGGGACAGGGGGCGCCTATGGCTACACCTTC
TRBV6-2/TRBV6-3	NA	few	TRBJ1-5	CASSERWLTLGRAQHF	TGTGCCAGCAGTGAACGCTGGTTGACACTGGGTCGGGCCCAGCATTTT
TRBV7-9	TRBD2	NA	TRBJ2-7	CASSFGLAWGEQYF	TGTGCCAGCAGCTTCGGACTAGCGTGGGGCGAGCAGTACTTC
TRBV5-1	NA	few	TRBJ1-2	CASRVNWGPSYGYTF	TGCGCCAGCAGGGTTAATTGGGGGCCTAGCTATGGCTACACCTTC
TRBV3-1	NA	NA	TRBJ1-4	CASSQAAGKKLFF	TGTGCCAGCAGCCAAGCTGCGGGGAAAAAACTGTTTTTT
TRBV12-3/TRBV12-4	NA	few	TRBJ1-1	CASSFEGRAEAFF	TGTGCCAGCAGTTTCGAGGGAAGGGCTGAAGCTTTCTTT
TRBV5-4	NA	NA	TRBJ2-7	CASSLQGDRTMQYF	TGTGCCAGCAGCTTACAGGGAGATCGAACGATGCAGTACTTC
TRBV6-5	TRBD1	NA	TRBJ1-2	CASSFRQGGFYGYTF	TGTGCCAGCAGTTTTCGACAGGGGGGATTCTATGGCTACACCTTC
TRBV7-2	TRBD2	few	TRBJ2-1	CASSFSGRARGEQFF	TGTGCCAGCAGCTTTAGCGGGAGGGCTCGCGGTGAGCAGTTCTTC
TRBV7-2	NA	NA	TRBJ1-5	CASSLVGGSWPPQHF	TGTGCCAGCAGCTTAGTAGGAGGCAGCTGGCCGCCCCAGCATTTT
TRBV28	NA	NA	TRBJ1-5	CASSLFDLSRYSNQPQHF	TGTGCCAGCAGTTTATTTGACCTCTCGAGATATAGCAATCAGCCCCAGCATTTT
TRBV7-2	NA	many	TRBJ1-1	CASRTATSENTEAFF	TGTGCCAGCAGGACTGCCACCTCAGAGAACACTGAAGCTTTCTTT
TRBV7-2	NA	NA	TRBJ1-6	CASSLAAPTERSPLHF	TGTGCCAGCAGCCTCGCGGCTCCCACAGAACGGTCACCCCTCCACTTT
TRBV4-3	NA	NA	TRBJ2-3	CASSQLRLDDTQYF	TGCGCCAGCAGCCAACTGCGACTAGACGATACGCAGTATTTT
TRBV11-2	TRBD1	NA	TRBJ1-2	CASSPRTGGRYGYTF	TGTGCCAGCAGCCCTCGGACAGGGGGTCGTTATGGCTACACCTTC
TRBV19	TRBD2	once	TRBJ2-7	CATGESGTSEQYF	TGTGCCACTGGTGAGAGCGGGACTAGCGAGCAGTACTTC
TRBV7-8	TRBD1	few	TRBJ1-4	CASSSYGTENEKLFF	TGTGCCAGCAGCTCCTACGGGACAGAGAATGAAAAACTGTTTTTT
TRBV6-8	NA	NA	TRBJ1-6	CAGGAGANSPLHF	TGTGCCGGAGGAGCGGGCGCAAATTCACCCCTCCACTTT
TRBV7-2	NA	NA	TRBJ2-1	CASRPQIFDNEQFF	TGTGCCAGCAGACCCCAGATTTTCGATAATGAGCAGTTCTTC
TRBV7-2	TRBD2	few	TRBJ2-1	CASSFGGGRYNEQFF	TGTGCCAGCAGCTTCGGGGGGGGCCGATACAATGAGCAGTTCTTC
TRBV2	NA	NA	TRBJ2-1	CASKEPSSYNEQFF	TGTGCCAGCAAAGAACCCAGCTCCTACAATGAGCAGTTCTTC
TRBV6-2/TRBV6-3	TRBD2	few	TRBJ2-4	CASRSGEAKNIQYF	TGTGCCAGCAGGAGCGGGGAGGCCAAAAACATTCAGTACTTC
TRBV27	NA	few	TRBJ2-1	CASSGSNRPNNEQFF	TGTGCCAGCAGTGGATCGAATCGCCCAAACAATGAGCAGTTCTTC
TRBV5-1	NA	few	TRBJ1-5	CASSSHPGEPQPQHF	TGCGCCAGCAGCTCGCACCCAGGGGAACCACAGCCCCAGCATTTT
TRBV20-1	NA	NA	TRBJ2-1	CSARRSAYNEQFF	TGCAGTGCTAGGAGAAGCGCCTACAATGAGCAGTTCTTC
TRBV28	TRBD1	NA	TRBJ2-3	CASSRGQASTDTQYF	TGTGCCAGCAGCCGGGGACAGGCAAGCACAGATACGCAGTATTTT
TRBV18	TRBD2	NA	TRBJ2-3	CASSRGLAANGDTQYF	TGTGCCAGCTCACGGGGACTAGCGGCAAACGGGGATACGCAGTATTTT
TRBV6-2/TRBV6-3	NA	NA	TRBJ2-7	CASSYGNSYEQYF	TGTGCCAGCAGTTATGGAAACTCCTACGAGCAGTACTTC
TRBV15	NA	NA	TRBJ2-6	CATSRNRVSGANVLTF	TGTGCCACCAGCAGAAACAGGGTGTCCGGGGCCAACGTCCTGACTTTC
TRBV29-1	NA	NA	TRBJ2-5	CSALAPAQETQYF	TGCAGCGCCCTGGCCCCGGCCCAAGAGACCCAGTACTTC
TRBV5-4	NA	NA	TRBJ1-5	CASSSDQGNQPQHF	TGTGCCAGCAGCTCGGATCAAGGCAATCAGCCCCAGCATTTT
TRBV7-2	NA	NA	TRBJ1-2	CASGSTRGYTF	TGTGCCAGCGGCAGCACAAGGGGCTACACCTTC
TRBV27	NA	NA	TRBJ2-3	CASSLVKGDTDTQYF	TGTGCCAGCAGTTTAGTGAAAGGGGACACAGATACGCAGTATTTT
TRBV2	TRBD2	few	TRBJ2-4	CASSQSGAGNIQYF	TGTGCCAGCAGCCAGAGCGGGGCAGGGAACATTCAGTACTTC